This entry lists 32 T cell receptor delta chains sequenced from one sample in a study of delta chain sequences of gamma delta T cells. TCRdb re-called the PCR reads with CATT. The data hold thousands of delta-chain clones, with less than 75% observed a single time. Sequencing was done on a sample of a tumor sample. Receptors originate from a human donor with breast cancer.

This clone was observed a handful of times. A far larger clone is a single base away, which makes a read error likely. Other DNA sequences within the sample encode an identical CDR3. The CDR3 region is CACDTVVQGFKLIF. In nucleotides, the CDR3 is TGTGCCTGTGACACTGTTGTTCAGGGATTTAAACTCATCTTT. The V and J genes are TRDV2 and TRDJ1; a possible D gene is TRDD3 (5 bases). Trimming left V 1 base short and J 7 bases short, with 15 bases between. The CDR3 is made up of 14 amino acids. CDR1 GEAIGNYY and CDR2 EKD come from the germline V gene.

In its sample, this clone is medium-sized (0.01 to 0.1%). A far larger clone is just one base off, so this is likely a read error. This specimen includes other DNA sequences encoding the same CDR3. The chain uses TRDV2 and TRDJ1; perhaps TRDD3 as D (6 bases). This CDR3 is built from 20 residues. Germline V gives CDR1 GEAIGNYY, CDR2 EKD. CDR3 nucleotide sequence: TGTGCCTGTGACACCGTGTCAAGGGAGGGGGACCGACCTTACACCGATAAACTAATCTTT. It encodes CACDTVSREGDRPYTDKLIF.

For the V gene the call is TRDV1; the J gene has no call. Germline CDR1 reads TSWWSYY; CDR2 reads QGS. The CDR3 loop spans 16 amino acids. The CDR3, as DNA: TGTGCTCTTTTCCTTTCTCTGGGGTATTTTTCTAATATCCTCTTTTTT. As protein: CALFLSLGYFSNILFF.

In the case of this clone: Compared with germline, one end of the junction differs, possibly owing to a read error. This chain connects TRDV2 to TRDJ3; 8 bases match TRDD3. Per germline, CDR1 GEAIGNYY and CDR2 EKD. The CDR3 runs to 20 residues. CDR3 sequence: CACDAVLRDTQSWDTQKMIF. CDR3 sequence (DNA): TGTGCCTGTGACGCCGTGCTGAGGGATACGCAGTCCTGGGACACCCAAAAGATGATTTTC.

The table lists this clone with a few counts. A far larger clone differs by one base, so this is likely a read error. In the same sample, other DNA sequences code for this CDR3. V is TRDV2 and J is TRDJ1; 9 positions agree with TRDD3. With V trimmed by 3 bases and J by 6 bases, 31 bases remained unmatched. CDR1 GEAIGNYY and CDR2 EKD come from the germline V gene. This CDR3 has 22 amino acids. The CDR3 region is CACDDYRPSLVLGDISGHKLIF. CDR3 nucleotides: TGTGCCTGTGACGATTACAGGCCTTCCCTCGTACTGGGGGACATTTCGGGTCATAAACTCATCTTT.

This chain uses TRDV2 with TRDJ1, with D possibly TRDD3 on 6 matching bases. Germline CDR1 and CDR2: GEAIGNYY and EKD. CDR3 length: 18 amino acids. The ends were cut back, 9 bases at V and 0 bases at J, with 28 bases in the middle. CDR3 region: CASVSIEGERPYTDKLIF. The CDR3 DNA sequence: TGTGCCAGTGTGTCAATAGAGGGGGAACGACCTTACACCGATAAACTCATCTTT.

About this clone: The protein in TCRdb stems from a much larger clone and differs at residue 10 from this DNA's translation, likely a read error; here the protein is translated from the DNA. The chain couples TRDV2 to TRDJ1; D uncertain. V dropped 0 bases and J dropped 1 base, with 23 bases sitting between them. Per the germline V gene, CDR1 is GEAIGNYY and CDR2 is EKD. The CDR3 has 19 residues. CDR3 nucleotides: TGTGCCTGTGACACCGTGCCACCCGGGGTCCGTACTGTCACCGATAAACTCATCTTT. Translating gives CACDTVPPGVRTVTDKLIF.

This clone was detected only a few times. The TCRdb record carries a much larger clone's protein, which differs from this DNA's translation at residue 6; a read error is the likely cause, and the protein listed here is the DNA translation. The CDR3, as DNA: TGTGCCTGTGATCGACCGGGGGGCACCGATAAACTCATCTTT. This codes for CACDRPGGTDKLIF. V usage is TRDV2 and J usage is TRDJ1; TRDD3 is a possible D gene (5 bases). The CDR3 has 14 amino acids. Trimming removed 4 bases at V and 1 base at J, with 12 bases between. Germline-derived CDR1 and CDR2 are GEAIGNYY and EKD.

In this sample, this clone turned up a few times. TCRdb's listed protein matches a much larger clone and diverges from this DNA's translation at residue 3, likely through a read error; the protein shown comes from the DNA. The chain couples TRDV2 to TRDJ1; D not certain. This CDR3 has 17 residues. Per the germline V gene, CDR1 is GEAIGNYY and CDR2 is EKD. In DNA form, the CDR3 reads TGTGCCTTTGACCCAATACAACCTCCAGAGTTCTCCGATAAACTCATCTTT. It encodes CAFDPIQPPEFSDKLIF.

About this clone: One junction end does not reproduce the germline sequence, and a read error may be involved. This chain joins TRDV2 and TRDJ1; D perhaps matches TRDD3 (6 bases). CDR1 is GEAIGNYY and CDR2 is EKD in the germline V gene. The CDR3 totals 20 residues. CDR3 coding DNA: TGCGCCTGTGACATTGTGTCAAGGGAGGGGGACCGACCTTACACCGTTATATTCATCTTT. This encodes CACDIVSREGDRPYTVIFIF.

By share of the sample, this clone is medium-sized. The chain carries TRDV2 and TRDJ3; TRDD3 matches 10 bases. The CDR3 is made up of 22 amino acids. J lost 0 bases, V lost 3 bases, and 16 bases had no gene match. The germline gives CDR1 GEAIGNYY, CDR2 EKD. CDR3 protein: CACDGSPTGGFPLSWDTRQMFF. CDR3 bases: TGTGCCTGTGACGGCTCCCCGACTGGGGGATTCCCGCTCTCCTGGGACACCCGACAGATGTTTTTC.

Remarks on this clone: At one boundary the junction diverges from the germline segment, which might be a read error. The genes are TRDV2 and TRDJ1; D remains unclear. Germline CDR1 GEAIGNYY, CDR2 EKD. This CDR3 region has 15 residues. CDR3 region: CSFDPLSREETDLTF. In DNA form, the CDR3 reads TGTTCCTTTGACCCCTTGTCCAGGGAGGAGACTGACCTCACATTT.

This clone is labeled as large. V gene TRDV2 combines with J gene TRDJ1; D is unclear. Germline CDR1 reads GEAIGNYY; CDR2 reads EKD. V lost 3 bases and J lost 9, with 19 bases in between. There are 14 residues in the CDR3. The CDR3 here is CACDDLGPSEELIF. The CDR3 bases are TGTGCCTGTGACGACCTTGGGCCATCGGAGGAACTCATCTTT.

By share, this clone counts as large. This DNA's translation differs at residue 15 from TCRdb's protein, which comes from a much larger clone; a read error is likely, and the protein shown is translated from the DNA. The rearrangement uses TRDV2 and TRDJ1, with D possibly being TRDD3 (6 bases). Germline-derived CDR1 and CDR2 are GEAIGNYY and EKD. V was clipped by 0 bases and J by 3 bases, with 28 bases between them. This CDR3 has 20 residues. The CDR3 reads CACDTVSREGDRPYADKLIF. The CDR3 nucleotides read TGTGCCTGTGACACCGTGTCAAGGGAGGGGGACCGACCTTACGCCGATAAACTCATCTTT.

As for this clone: Germline and junction disagree at one end, which may indicate a read error. Other DNA sequences in this sample translate to the same CDR3. The rearrangement uses TRDV2 and TRDJ1; no definite D call. Germline loops: CDR1 GEAIGNYY, CDR2 EKD. The CDR3 spans 20 residues. As DNA, the CDR3 is TGTGCCTGTGACACCGTGTCAAGGGAGGGTAACCGCCCTTATACCGATAAACTTATCTTT. The encoded protein is CACDTVSREGNRPYTDKLIF.

This clone counts as medium-sized. This probably arose from a read error, given a far larger clone one base away. At the DNA level, this CDR3 is encoded by other sequences in the same sample as well. This chain's CDR3 is CACDPVGEDTDKLIF. The CDR3 coding sequence is TGTGCCTGTGACCCAGTGGGAGAGGACACCGATAAACTCATCTTT. The genes are TRDV2 and TRDJ1, with D uncertain. Germline V CDR1 and CDR2: GEAIGNYY, EKD. The CDR3 consists of 15 residues. V was trimmed by 3 bases and J by 0 bases, leaving 13 bases between them.

J is TRDJ1 and V is TRDV2, with 7 bases matching TRDD3. This CDR3 contains 20 residues. Germline CDR1 GEAIGNYY, CDR2 EKD. DNA for the CDR3: TGTGCGGGTGTCATCGTGTCAATGAATGGGGGACGCCCGTACACCGATAAACTCATCTTT. Translating it yields CAGVIVSMNGGRPYTDKLIF.

A note on this clone: TCRdb's listed protein matches a much larger clone and diverges from this DNA's translation at residue 13, likely through a read error; the protein shown comes from the DNA. V gene TRDV2 combines with J gene TRDJ1, with 13 bases aligning to TRDD3. The length of the CDR3 is 18 residues. The ends lost 2 bases at V and 2 bases at J; junction bases unmatched: 10. Germline V gives CDR1 GEAIGNYY, CDR2 EKD. CDR3 loop: CACDRLVLGDTHTDKLIF. For the CDR3, the DNA is TGTGCCTGTGACAGACTTGTACTGGGGGATACGCATACCGATAAACTCATCTTT.

The rearrangement links TRDV1 to TRDJ1, with D perhaps matching TRDD3 (5 bases). This CDR3 is 20 amino acids long. The V and J ends lost 7 bases and 11 bases respectively, with 41 bases between them. Germline V CDR1 and CDR2: TSWWSYY, QGS. The CDR3 region is CALVDCCQLRYSGATDTLIF. DNA for the CDR3: TGTGCTCTTGTGGACTGCTGTCAACTCCGATACTCGGGAGCAACCGATACTCTCATCTTT.

This clone appeared once. One end of the junction varies from germline; a read error may be responsible. The genes are TRDV2 and TRDJ1; D perhaps matches TRDD3 (5 bases). This CDR3 contains 20 residues. The germline V gene has CDR1 GEAIGNYY and CDR2 EKD. The CDR3 DNA reads TGTGCCTGTGACACCGTGTCACTGGAGGGTGACAGACCTTACACTGATAACCTCATCTTT. Its protein product is CACDTVSLEGDRPYTDNLIF.

Regarding this clone: A read error is the likely source, as a far larger clone sits one nucleotide away. Other DNA sequences from this sample encode an identical CDR3 as well. The DNA for the CDR3 is TGTGCCTGTGACACGGTGGGGGACCTTGGTTACACCGATAAGCTCATCTTT. It is translated as CACDTVGDLGYTDKLIF. This sequence joins TRDV2 and TRDJ1; 7 bases agree with TRDD3. The CDR3 extends over 17 amino acids. Per the germline V gene, CDR1 is GEAIGNYY and CDR2 is EKD.

This clone occurred a few times. TCRdb has a much larger clone's protein, which differs at residues 12, 13 and 15 from the translation of this DNA, likely because of a read error; what is shown is the protein translated from the DNA. The gene calls are TRDV2 and TRDJ3; weak D call: TRDD3 (5 bases). Per germline, CDR1 GEAIGNYY and CDR2 EKD. The CDR3 contains 16 residues. The CDR3 reads CACDSSTSWDTQKMIF. The DNA of the CDR3 is TGTGCCTGTGACTCATCTACCTCCTGGGACACCCAAAAGATGATTTTC.

This clone has just a few counts. The TCRdb protein comes from a much larger clone and disagrees with this DNA's translation at residue 3, likely due to a read error; the protein given here is derived from the DNA. The chain uses TRDV2 and TRDJ1; D is uncertain. CDR1 and CDR2 (germline): GEAIGNYY, EKD. This CDR3 is built from 17 residues. CDR3 residues: CAFDSSTPRLNTDKLIF. CDR3 nucleotide sequence: TGTGCCTTTGACTCATCCACACCCCGCTTGAACACCGATAAACTCATCTTT.

The V call is TRDV2, the J call TRDJ1, with a possible D match to TRDD3 (6 bases). The CDR3 has 18 residues. CDR1 and CDR2 (germline): GEAIGNYY, EKD. As DNA, the CDR3 is TGTGCTACCGTGTCAAGGGGGGAGGAACGGCCTGACACCGATAAACTCATCTTT. Amino acids: CATVSRGEERPDTDKLIF.

Worth noting for this clone: This probably arose from a read error, given a far larger clone one base away. Other DNA sequences in this sample translate to the same CDR3. The chain joins TRDV2 to TRDJ1; D perhaps matches TRDD3 (6 bases). Between the trimmed V and J ends, which lost 0 bases and 0 bases, there was a span of 25 bases. Germline-derived CDR1 and CDR2 are GEAIGNYY and EKD. The CDR3 is made up of 20 amino acids. CDR3 in amino acids: CACDTVSREGDRPYTDKLIF. The CDR3 nucleotides are TGTGCCTGTGACACCGTGTCCAGGGAGGGGGACCGACCTTACACCGATAAACTCATCTTT.

The CDR3 region has the DNA TGCTCTTTTTTTGTCTTAGTGGAGGAAGACACCGATAAATTCATCTTT. Translation: CSFFVLVEEDTDKFIF. The J segment is TRDJ1; no V gene was assigned. The CDR3 runs to 16 residues.

This sequence joins TRDV2 and TRDJ1; the match to TRDD3 covers 7 bases. J lost 13 bases, V lost 4 bases, and 23 bases had no gene match. The germline CDR1 and CDR2 sequences are GEAIGNYY and EKD. The length of the CDR3 is 16 residues. This CDR3 is CACEPMGDPYTDKTIF. The CDR3 DNA follows: TGTGCCTGTGAACCAATGGGGGACCCGTACACCGATAAGACCATCTTT.

On this clone: Germline and junction disagree at one end, which may indicate a read error. The CDR3 region has the DNA TGTGCCGGTGACACCGTGGCAAGGGAGGGAAACCGACCTGACACCGATAAAATCATCTTT. Protein: CAGDTVAREGNRPDTDKIIF. This rearrangement joins TRDV2 to TRDJ1; the D is unclear. Germline V gene data show CDR1 as GEAIGNYY and CDR2 as EKD. The CDR3 has 20 residues.

This clone was detected only a few times. TCRdb attributes to this sequence the protein of a much larger clone, which differs from the DNA translation at residue 8; a read error is likely, and the protein displayed is translated from the DNA. V usage is TRDV2 and J usage is TRDJ1; TRDD3 is a possible D gene (6 bases). The CDR3 sequence is 16 residues long. Germline loops: CDR1 GEAIGNYY, CDR2 EKD. Trimming removed 3 bases from V and 1 base from J, with 17 bases in between. This chain's CDR3 is CACDELLEDTTDKLIF. CDR3 DNA sequence: TGTGCCTGTGACGAACTACTGGAGGATACCACCGATAAACTCATCTTT.

This clone is labeled medium-sized. TCRdb attributes to this sequence the protein of a much larger clone, which differs from the DNA translation at residue 3; a read error is likely, and the protein displayed is translated from the DNA. This chain links TRDV2 with TRDJ1; the D gene is possibly TRDD3 (6 bases). This CDR3 region has 20 residues. Germline values: CDR1 GEAIGNYY, CDR2 EKD. The CDR3 sequence: CASDTVSREGDRPYTDKLIF. CDR3 sequence (DNA): TGTGCCAGTGACACCGTGTCAAGGGAGGGGGACCGACCTTACACCGATAAACTCATCTTT.

A note on this clone: Relative to the germline gene, one junction end is altered; a read error may explain this. V usage is TRDV2 and J usage is TRDJ1, with 7 bases aligning to TRDD3. The CDR3 is 19 amino acids. The germline gives CDR1 GEAIGNYY, CDR2 EKD. CDR3 region: CACDFLWQEGISYTDQLFF. Here the CDR3 DNA reads TGTGCCTGTGACTTCTTATGGCAAGAGGGGATAAGTTACACTGATCAACTCTTTTTT.

Within the sample, this clone is medium-sized. The protein recorded in TCRdb matches a much larger clone and deviates from this DNA's translation at residue 5, suggesting a read error; the protein here is obtained by translating the DNA. This sequence joins TRDV2 and TRDJ1; TRDD3 aligns across 7 bases. The CDR3 has 15 residues. Germline V gives CDR1 GEAIGNYY, CDR2 EKD. Trimming cost V 3 bases and J 8 bases; bases outside gene matches: 14. CDR3 residues: CACDAVTGDKGKLIF. The CDR3 DNA reads TGTGCCTGTGACGCAGTCACTGGGGATAAAGGGAAACTCATCTTT.